One sample yielded the 6 T cell receptor beta chains listed below, sequenced in a study of radiotherapy plus CTLA-4 blockade in lung cancer. The repertoire was sequenced with immunoSEQ multiplex PCR; TCRdb's copy has only in-frame clones and lacks some. The table includes about 43,000 clones, 55% to 80% detected once. The starting material was peripheral blood, obtained from a patient treated with radiotherapy plus ipilimumab. The receptors were gathered from a human donor with non-small cell lung cancer who had a partial response to radiotherapy plus ipilimumab.

This sequence joins TRBV7-8 and TRBJ2-3, with 10 nucleotides matching TRBD2. The CDR3 is made up of 17 amino acids. V lost 1 base, J lost 0 bases, and 4 bases stayed unmatched. Germline values: CDR1 SGHVS, CDR2 FQNEAQ. CDR3 sequence: CASSLEGLADSTDTQYF. The CDR3 nucleotides read TGTGCCAGCAGCTTAGAAGGACTAGCGGATAGCACAGATACGCAGTATTTT.

A word on this clone: The identical CDR3 is also encoded by other nucleotide sequences in the sample. The genes are TRBV6-5 and TRBJ2-5; 7 bases agree with TRBD2. The CDR3 contains 13 residues. Losses at the gene ends were 6 bases for V and 1 base for J; bases not matched to a gene: 2. The germline CDR1 and CDR2 sequences are MNHEY and SVGAGI. CDR3 protein: CASSWTSQETQYF. The CDR3 DNA reads TGTGCCAGCAGCTGGACTAGCCAAGAGACCCAGTACTTC.

This clone has just a few counts. The chain couples TRBV6-1 to TRBJ2-1; a weak D match, TRBD2 (5 bases). In germline, CDR1 is MNHNS, CDR2 SASEGT. This CDR3 has 18 amino acids. Between the trimmed V and J ends, which lost 0 bases and 2 bases, there was a span of 17 bases. The CDR3, as DNA: TGTGCCAGCAGTGAAGCCCCCCCCTCGAGAGCGGCCTACAATGAGCAGTTCTTC. Protein product: CASSEAPPSRAAYNEQFF.

The CDR3 loop is CASSQDGPSGEYNEQFF. CDR3 nucleotides: TGCGCCAGCAGCCAAGATGGGCCTAGCGGGGAATACAATGAGCAGTTCTTC. The chain combines TRBV4-3 with TRBJ2-1; 9 nucleotides align to TRBD2. J lost 4 bases, V lost 0 bases, and 7 bases had no gene match. This CDR3 is 17 amino acids long. The germline V gene encodes CDR1 LGHNA and CDR2 YSLEER.

This rearrangement joins TRBV5-6 to TRBJ2-2, with 9 bases lining up with TRBD1. This CDR3 comprises 17 residues. V lost 3 bases to trimming and J lost 5 bases; unmatched junction nucleotides: 11. Germline values: CDR1 SGHDT, CDR2 YYEEEE. The CDR3, as DNA: TGTGCCAGCAGCTGGGGGACCGGGACAGGGCGTACCGGGGAGCTGTTTTTT. Amino acids: CASSWGTGTGRTGELFF. Combining the CDR3 with reference TRBV5-6 and TRBJ2-2 gives the whole variable domain DAGVTQSPTHLIKTRGQQVTLRCSPKSGHDTVSWYQQALGQGPQFIFQYYEEEERQRGNFPDRFSGHQFPNYSSELNVNALLLGDSALYLCASSWGTGTGRTGELFFGEGSRLTVL.

The chain recombines TRBV5-8 with TRBJ1-5, with D perhaps TRBD1 (6 bases). The CDR3 spans 14 residues. The V end lost 4 bases, the J end lost 4 bases, and 12 bases lay between the germline ends. CDR1 and CDR2 (germline): SGHTS, YDEGEE. The CDR3 region is CASSQGSRNQPQHF. The CDR3 region has the DNA TGTGCCAGCAGCCAGGGGAGTAGGAATCAGCCCCAGCATTTT.